The 9 T cell receptor beta chains given below trace back to one sample, sequenced in a study of T cells of healthy individuals. TCRdb processed the 5' RACE reads anew with MiXCR; each CDR3 protein has one entry. The sample holds around 63,000 distinct CDR3 sequences, 15% to 20% seen once. Every receptor here comes from a human donor in good health.

The chain uses TRBV7-9 and TRBJ2-3; D gene ambiguous. V dropped 5 bases and J dropped 5 bases, with 5 bases sitting between them. The CDR3 extends over 11 amino acids. Germline V CDR1 and CDR2: SEHNR, FQNEAQ (reference sequence). CDR3 in amino acids: CASSNQDTQYF. The CDR3, as DNA: TGTGCCAGCAGCAACCAAGATACGCAGTATTTT.

This clonotype was observed many times. The V gene is TRBV20-1, the J gene TRBJ1-5, with D uncertain. V was cut by 2 bases and J by 3 bases, with 8 bases left in between. CDR3 length: 13 residues. Looked up from germline, CDR1 is DFQATT and CDR2 is SNEGSKA (reference sequence). CDR3 residues: CSARTAFNQPQHF. The CDR3 DNA sequence: TGCAGTGCTAGAACAGCTTTCAATCAGCCCCAGCATTTT.

Many counts were recorded for this clonotype. The junction shows a germline mismatch at one end, possibly a read error. The rearrangement uses TRBV5-6 and TRBJ1-4, with D possibly TRBD1 on 6 matching bases. Germline loops: CDR1 SGHDT, CDR2 YYEEEE. There are 14 residues in the CDR3. The CDR3 nucleotides are TGTGCCAGCACCTTGTACGGGGGCGATGAAAAACTGTTTTTT. Protein product: CASTLYGGDEKLFF. The variable domain in full, with the rest retrieved from reference TRBV5-6 and TRBJ1-4, is DAGVTQSPTHLIKTRGQQVTLRCSPKSGHDTVSWYQQALGQGPQFIFQYYEEEERQRGNFPDRFSGHQFPNYSSELNVNALLLGDSALYLCASTLYGGDEKLFFGSGTQLSVL.

The chain recombines TRBV29-1 with TRBJ1-4, with 7 bases lining up with TRBD1. CDR3 length: 15 residues. After removal of 3 bases from V and 2 bases from J, the junction contained 6 bases not matched to a gene. CDR1 is SQVTM and CDR2 is ANQGSEA in the germline V gene. The CDR3 DNA sequence: TGCAGCGTTGAGGACAGGTTTGGGACTAATGAAAAACTGTTTTTT. Encoded protein: CSVEDRFGTNEKLFF.

At least ten counts were recorded for this clonotype. The rearrangement links TRBV28 to TRBJ1-5; D gene uncertain. V lost 5 bases, J lost 0 bases, and 8 bases lay in between. The length of the CDR3 is 14 residues. CDR1 is MDHEN and CDR2 is SYDVKM in the germline V gene. CDR3 region: CASSPFNSNQPQHF. In DNA form, the CDR3 reads TGTGCCAGCAGTCCATTTAATAGCAATCAGCCCCAGCATTTT.

Many counts were recorded for this clonotype. This chain connects TRBV20-1 to TRBJ2-7; D remains unclear. Germline CDR1 DFQATT, CDR2 SNEGSKA (reference sequence). The CDR3 extends over 13 amino acids. V dropped 3 bases and J dropped 3 bases, with 12 bases sitting between them. The CDR3 loop reads CSASKVGRYEQYF. In DNA form, the CDR3 reads TGCAGTGCTAGCAAAGTAGGCCGCTACGAGCAGTACTTC.

A few counts support this clonotype. The J gene is TRBJ2-2, the V gene TRBV3-1; TRBD2 matches at 10 bases. Germline values: CDR1 LGHDT, CDR2 YNNKEL (reference sequence). Trimming removed 10 bases from V and 6 bases from J; junction bases left unmatched: 8. This CDR3 is 14 amino acids long. The CDR3 loop reads CATRAGGRPGELFF. In nucleotides, the CDR3 is TGTGCCACTCGAGCGGGGGGGCGGCCCGGGGAGCTGTTTTTT.

In this sample, this clonotype turned up many times. The rearrangement joins TRBV7-2 to TRBJ2-5, with TRBD2 matching 7 bases. After removal of 3 bases from V and 5 bases from J, the junction contained 3 bases not matched to a gene. Germline V lookup: CDR1 SGHTA, CDR2 FQGNSA. The CDR3 spans 13 residues. The CDR3 region is CASSFARGETQYF. The CDR3 DNA is TGTGCCAGCAGCTTCGCGCGGGGGGAGACCCAGTACTTC.

The V and J genes are TRBV7-9 and TRBJ1-5; 7 nucleotides line up with TRBD1. The germline CDR1 and CDR2 sequences are SEHNR and FQNEAQ (reference sequence). V lost 5 bases, J lost 4 bases, and 5 bases stayed unmatched. The CDR3 has 14 residues. This CDR3 is CASSATTGNQPQHF. The CDR3 DNA reads as TGTGCCAGCAGCGCAACGACAGGGAATCAGCCCCAGCATTTT.